These 28 T cell receptor beta chains share one sample of origin, sequenced in a study of radiotherapy plus CTLA-4 blockade in lung cancer. Clones were sequenced by immunoSEQ multiplex PCR, and TCRdb holds only the in-frame ones, with some missing. The data contain some 94,000 clones, about four fifths of them seen just once; the ten biggest clones take up roughly 24%. The specimen was peripheral blood, collected from a patient treated with radiotherapy plus ipilimumab. Receptor source: a human donor with non-small cell lung cancer that progressed on radiotherapy plus ipilimumab.

This chain links TRBV7-2 with TRBJ2-5; 9 bases fit TRBD2. The J call may be in error: the DNA end matches TRBJ2-7 better. Germline CDR1 and CDR2: SGHTA and FQGNSA. CDR3 size: 14 residues. The CDR3 DNA sequence: TGTGCCAGCAGCACACTAGCGGGCGGATACGAGCAGTACTTC. This gives the protein CASSTLAGGYEQYF.

This clone has a single count. The chain uses TRBV27 and TRBJ2-7, with D possibly matching TRBD2 (6 bases). Germline assignment: CDR1 MNHEY and CDR2 SMNVEV (reference sequence). The CDR3 runs 14 residues. Deletions cut 4 bases from V and 1 base from J, with 11 bases between. The CDR3 is CASSSRLGSYEQYF. CDR3 DNA sequence: TGTGCCAGCAGTTCCCGACTAGGTTCCTACGAGCAGTACTTC.

The DNA of the CDR3 is TGCGCCAGCACCCGACGGGGAACAGATACGCAGTATTTT. The encoded protein is CASTRRGTDTQYF. J is TRBJ2-3 and V is TRBV10-2; TRBD2 might be the D (5 bases). The V end was cut by 7 bases, the J end by 3 bases, with 11 bases between. This CDR3 has 13 residues. Per germline, CDR1 WSHSY and CDR2 SAAADI.

The chain recombines TRBV19 with TRBJ1-5; D is perhaps TRBD1 (5 bases). This CDR3 comprises 16 residues. Germline V gene sequence: CDR1 LNHDA, CDR2 SQIVND (reference sequence). Between the trimmed V and J ends, which lost 10 bases and 0 bases, there was a span of 19 bases. CDR3 residues: CATESGGLLSNQPQHF. CDR3 nucleotides: TGTGCCACCGAATCTGGGGGACTCCTTAGCAATCAGCCCCAGCATTTT.

The chain couples TRBV16 to TRBJ2-7; TRBD1 matches 7 bases. V shed 4 bases and J 0 bases; nucleotides not matched to a gene: 0. Germline values: CDR1 KGHSY, CDR2 FQNENV. This CDR3 contains 13 residues. The CDR3 DNA reads as TGTGCCAGCAGCCGGACAGGCTCCTACGAGCAGTACTTC. It encodes CASSRTGSYEQYF.

There are a few counts of this clone. V usage is TRBV27 and J usage is TRBJ2-7; the match to TRBD1 covers 7 bases. Germline CDR1 and CDR2: MNHEY and SMNVEV (reference sequence). The CDR3 spans 14 residues. V lost 0 bases to trimming and J lost 7 bases; unmatched junction nucleotides: 6. The CDR3 DNA follows: TGTGCCAGCAGTTTATCGGGCAGGGGGAGTGAGCAGTACGTC. It encodes CASSLSGRGSEQYV.

V is TRBV29-1 and J is TRBJ2-6, with a tentative D call TRBD1 (5 bases). Germline-derived CDR1 and CDR2 are SQVTM and ANQGSEA. V lost 6 bases and J 7 bases, leaving 16 bases between the germline ends. The CDR3 covers 14 residues. Written as DNA, the CDR3 is TGCAGCGTGGGCTATGAGACAGCAGCCAACGTCCTGACTTTC. Translation gives CSVGYETAANVLTF.

The rearrangement links TRBV7-6 to TRBJ2-2, with 9 bases fitting TRBD2. The V gene's germline CDR1 is SGHVS and CDR2 FNYEAQ. V shed 1 base and J 3 bases; nucleotides not matched to a gene: 6. The CDR3 extends over 17 amino acids. This CDR3 is CASSLESLAGHTGELFF. CDR3 sequence (DNA): TGTGCCAGCAGCTTAGAATCTCTAGCGGGGCACACCGGGGAGCTGTTTTTT.

The rearrangement joins TRBV6-1 to TRBJ1-1; D is perhaps TRBD1 (6 bases). The CDR3 contains 15 residues. From germline, CDR1 is MNHNS and CDR2 SASEGT. Trimming cost V 1 base and J 1 base, with 10 bases left between them. CDR3 nucleotide sequence: TGTGCCAGCAGTGAAGGGATGGGGGCGAACACTGAAGCTTTCTTT. Amino acids: CASSEGMGANTEAFF.

This chain links TRBV28 with TRBJ2-7; 8 bases are shared with TRBD1. V gave up 5 bases and J gave up 7 bases; unmatched junction bases: 4. The CDR3 has 12 residues. CDR1 is MDHEN and CDR2 is SYDVKM in the germline V gene. The CDR3 bases are TGTGCCAGCAGTCCAGGGGGCAGGGAGCAGTACTTC. It is translated as CASSPGGREQYF.

The rearrangement joins TRBV6-5 to TRBJ1-1, with 9 bases identical to TRBD1. V trimming: 5 bases; J trimming: 3 bases; junction bases outside the gene matches: 7. The CDR3 covers 15 residues. CDR1 MNHEY and CDR2 SVGAGI come from the germline V gene. CDR3 in amino acids: CASSPWTGADTEAFF. CDR3 sequence (DNA): TGTGCCAGCAGTCCCTGGACAGGGGCGGACACTGAAGCTTTCTTT.

The V gene is TRBV6-1, the J gene TRBJ1-4; the D is unclear. Trimming left V 11 bases short and J 5 bases short, with 18 bases between. From germline, CDR1 is MNHNS and CDR2 SASEGT. The CDR3 spans 14 residues. The chain's CDR3 is CASSAGSTNEKLFF. The CDR3 DNA follows: TGTGCCTCCTCCGCGGGTAGTACGAATGAAAAACTGTTTTTT.

This chain uses TRBV10-3 with TRBJ1-1; D remains ambiguous. This CDR3 comprises 13 residues. V was cut by 2 bases and J by 1 base, with 5 bases left in between. The germline V gene encodes CDR1 ENHRY and CDR2 SYGVKD. The chain's CDR3 is CAISEMGNTEAFF. The CDR3 DNA is TGTGCCATCAGTGAGATGGGGAACACTGAAGCTTTCTTT.

The chain combines TRBV4-1 with TRBJ2-2, with D tentatively TRBD1 (5 bases). Germline CDR1 reads MGHRA; CDR2 reads YSYEKL. The V end was cut by 4 bases, the J end by 7 bases, with 16 bases between. The CDR3 spans 15 residues. CDR3 residues: CASSLSPQGFGELFF. The CDR3 DNA sequence: TGCGCCAGCAGCCTTTCCCCTCAGGGATTCGGGGAGCTGTTTTTT.

Here the CDR3 reads CASSLGNEQFF. Written as DNA, the CDR3 is TGTGCCAGCAGCTTGGGGAATGAGCAGTTCTTC. This chain links TRBV5-4 with TRBJ2-1; no clear D gene. The V and J ends lost 0 bases and 7 bases respectively, with 2 bases between them. This CDR3 region has 11 residues. Germline V CDR1 and CDR2: SGHNT, YYREEE (reference sequence). The full variable domain, completed using reference TRBV5-4 and TRBJ2-1, is ETGVTQSPTHLIKTRGQQVTLRCSSQSGHNTVSWYQQALGQGPQFIFQYYREEENGRGNFPPRFSGLQFPNYSSELNVNALELDDSALYLCASSLGNEQFFGPGTRLTVL.

This chain uses TRBV6-5 with TRBJ2-7; 7 bases fit TRBD1. CDR3 length: 13 residues. CDR1 and CDR2 (germline): MNHEY, SVGAGI. The V gene end was trimmed by 6 bases and the J gene end by 1 base; junction bases not matched to a gene: 3. In DNA form, the CDR3 reads TGTGCCAGCAGGCGACAGGGATCCTACGAGCAGTACTTC. It codes for CASRRQGSYEQYF.

The chain has TRBV2 and TRBJ2-5, with D tentatively TRBD2 (5 bases). With 4 bases removed from V and 5 bases from J, the gap between germline ends came to 14 bases. Germline V gene sequence: CDR1 SNHLY, CDR2 FYNNEI. The CDR3 is 14 residues long. The CDR3 is CASSVRRVGETQYF. CDR3 nucleotide sequence: TGTGCCAGCAGTGTCCGGCGGGTTGGGGAGACCCAGTACTTC. The full variable domain, rest sourced from reference TRBV2 and TRBJ2-5, is EPEVTQTPSHQVTQMGQEVILRCVPISNHLYFYWYRQILGQKVEFLVSFYNNEISEKSEIFDDQFSVERPDGSNFTLKIRSTKLEDSAMYFCASSVRRVGETQYFGPGTRLLVL.

The CDR3 nucleotides are TGTGCCAGCAGCTTAGATACAACTAGCGGGTACGAGCAGTACGTC. It translates to CASSLDTTSGYEQYV. The rearrangement uses TRBV11-3 and TRBJ2-7; 9 nucleotides align to TRBD2. The trim removed 0 bases at V and 4 bases at J, leaving 4 bases unmatched. Germline V gives CDR1 SGHNT, CDR2 YENEEA. The CDR3 contains 15 residues.

Here the CDR3 reads CASSSPGGDTYNEQFF. The CDR3 bases are TGTGCCAGCAGCTCCCCCGGGGGGGACACCTACAATGAGCAGTTCTTC. This chain links TRBV28 with TRBJ2-1; 8 positions match TRBD2. V lost 6 bases and J lost 2; bases outside the gene matches: 9. CDR1 and CDR2 (germline): MDHEN, SYDVKM. The CDR3 consists of 16 residues.

The chain couples TRBV5-6 to TRBJ2-7; D might be TRBD1 (6 bases). Trimming cost V 4 bases and J 4 bases, with 9 bases left between them. Germline V gene sequence: CDR1 SGHDT, CDR2 YYEEEE. The CDR3 spans 12 residues. The CDR3 sequence is CASSAGAYEQYF. The DNA of the CDR3 is TGTGCCAGCAGCGCAGGGGCATACGAGCAGTACTTC.

The chain is built from TRBV11-3 and TRBJ2-3; the D is unclear. The CDR3 loop spans 13 amino acids. Germline V gene data show CDR1 as SGHNT and CDR2 as YENEEA. Trimming pared 4 bases from V and 4 bases from J, leaving 9 bases between. The CDR3, as DNA: TGTGCCAGCAGCTACTCTTTGGCAGATACGCAGTATTTT. Encoded protein: CASSYSLADTQYF.

This chain links TRBV30 with TRBJ2-5; 12 bases map to TRBD2. The CDR3 covers 13 residues. Germline V gene data show CDR1 as GTSNPN and CDR2 as SVGIG (reference sequence). V shed 5 bases and J 4 bases; nucleotides not matched to a gene: 2. CDR3 sequence: CAWETSGGETQYF. CDR3 DNA: TGTGCCTGGGAGACTAGCGGGGGAGAGACCCAGTACTTC.

This chain connects TRBV4-1 to TRBJ2-1, with 15 bases that match TRBD2. Trimming removed 8 bases from V and 7 bases from J; junction bases left unmatched: 6. The CDR3 totals 15 residues. The germline CDR1 and CDR2 sequences are MGHRA and YSYEKL. The CDR3 reads CASRGLAGGRNEQFF. The CDR3 DNA reads as TGCGCCAGCCGAGGACTAGCGGGAGGGAGAAATGAGCAGTTCTTC.

The rearrangement links TRBV30 to TRBJ2-2, with D tentatively TRBD2 (5 bases). V was trimmed by 4 bases and J by 4 bases, leaving 10 bases between them. This CDR3 is 13 amino acids long. CDR1 and CDR2 (germline): GTSNPN, SVGIG (reference sequence). CDR3 DNA: TGTGCCTGGACCAAAGCGGCCACCGGGGAGCTGTTTTTT. This codes for CAWTKAATGELFF.

V usage is TRBV5-5 and J usage is TRBJ1-1; D unresolved. Germline lookup yields CDR1 SGHKS and CDR2 YYEKEE (reference sequence). The CDR3 spans 14 residues. V lost 4 bases and J lost 6, with 16 bases in between. The CDR3 sequence is CASSPGLIVAEAFF. CDR3 in DNA: TGTGCCAGCAGCCCCGGATTAATAGTGGCTGAAGCTTTCTTT.

J is TRBJ2-1 and V is TRBV9, with a tentative D call TRBD2 (6 bases). The CDR3 sequence is 13 residues long. CDR1 is SGDLS, CDR2 YYNGEE, per germline. The germline V and J ends were trimmed by 4 bases and 9 bases, with 14 bases remaining between them. The CDR3 DNA sequence: TGTGCCAGCAGCCGACTAGTAATGGGTGAGCAGTTCTTC. The encoded protein is CASSRLVMGEQFF. The complete variable domain, with remaining parts taken from reference TRBV9 and TRBJ2-1, reads DSGVTQTPKHLITATGQRVTLRCSPRSGDLSVYWYQQSLDQGLQFLIQYYNGEERAKGNILERFSAQQFPDLHSELNLSSLELGDSALYFCASSRLVMGEQFFGPGTRLTVL.

The chain has TRBV19 and TRBJ1-5, with 7 positions matching TRBD1. Germline CDR1 and CDR2: LNHDA and SQIVND (reference sequence). The junction had 10 bases not matched to a gene; V was cut back by 5 bases and J by 0 bases. The CDR3 totals 17 residues. This CDR3 reads CASSESQGDYSNQPQHF. DNA of the CDR3: TGTGCCAGTAGTGAGAGCCAGGGGGACTATAGCAATCAGCCCCAGCATTTT.

For the CDR3, the DNA is TGTGCCAGCAGCGTAACTAGCGGAGACTACAATGAGCAGTTCTTC. It codes for CASSVTSGDYNEQFF. V gene TRBV9 combines with J gene TRBJ2-1; 8 bases map to TRBD2. The V segment lost 1 base and the J segment 3 bases; nucleotides outside the gene matches: 3. The CDR3 has 15 residues. CDR1 and CDR2 (germline): SGDLS, YYNGEE.